This TCR beta chain was recovered during a study of OX40 agonist ivuxolimab in advanced cancers. Study in general: Patients were dosed with the agonistic anti-OX40 (CD134) antibody ivuxolimab. Of the patients, three showed partial responses, one with hepatocellular carcinoma and two with cutaneous melanoma.

The table lists this clone with a count of one. TCRdb keeps only in-frame clones here, not all; method: immunoSEQ multiplex PCR. The sample contains about 93,000 clones, about 91% of which appear only once. Between the trimmed V and J ends, which lost 10 bases and 8 bases, there was a span of 14 bases. The CDR3 loop spans 11 amino acids. CDR1 is SNHLY, CDR2 FYNNEI, per germline. The sequence was obtained from an adult with an advanced solid tumor such as melanoma, head and neck, liver or kidney cancer. Material: CD4+ or CD8+ T cells sorted from blood, obtained in a trial of the OX40 agonist ivuxolimab. This chain links TRBV2 with TRBJ1-2, with no clear D. CDR3 loop: CANGGPGGYTF. In DNA form, the CDR3 reads TGTGCCAACGGAGGTCCAGGCGGCTACACCTTC.